This T cell receptor (beta chain) was recovered during a study of OX40 agonist ivuxolimab in advanced cancers. Across the whole study: Head and neck, renal cell, melanoma or hepatocellular carcinoma were the cancers that dose-escalation patients had.

As concerns this clone: What it binds is unknown.

The protocol was immunoSEQ multiplex PCR, while the TCRdb copy is restricted to in-frame clones and leaves out a portion. This sample has some 87,000 clones, with less than 95% found just once. Study outcomes and limitations: Clonal expansion by week 6 occurred in CD4+ and CD8+ blood T cells (at 0.1 to 3.0 mg/kg). There were, on average, more expanded clones in CD8+ T cells than in CD4+.

The timepoints at which blood was sampled were baseline, cycle 4 day 1, and cycle 7 day 1. This sample comprised CD4+ or CD8+ T cells sorted from blood, obtained in a trial of the OX40 agonist ivuxolimab. The TCR was taken from an adult with an advanced solid tumor such as melanoma, head and neck, liver or kidney cancer.

CDR3: CASSLVLAGVGQETQYF. The CDR3 DNA reads as TGTGCCAGCAGCTTGGTACTAGCGGGAGTGGGCCAAGAGACCCAGTACTTC. V usage is TRBV5-4 and J usage is TRBJ2-5, with 11 bases fitting TRBD2. There are 17 residues in the CDR3. CDR1 and CDR2 from the germline V gene are SGHNT and YYREEE (reference sequence). V dropped 0 bases and J dropped 1; count of bases not matched to a gene: 5.